This T cell receptor beta chain emerged from a study of siplizumab effects on memory and regulatory T cells (dated by TCRdb to 2018 to 2020). A note on the overall study: The study looked at the effect of siplizumab, an anti-CD2 antibody, on alloreactive T-cell subsets in allogeneic mixed lymphocyte reactions made from human PBMCs. Points the paper makes about the study in general: Whether proliferating Tregs from siplizumab cultures actually had suppressive function was not functionally confirmed. The cumulative frequency of alloreactive sequences that could be traced back to unstimulated CD4+ memory T cells was significantly reduced by siplizumab. Among mappable alloreactive CD4+ clones, the Treg-derived fraction averaged about 75% with siplizumab versus 25% to 30% in control reactions. Sequences below about 10^-5 frequency were poorly captured, so only a minor fraction of alloreactive clones could be mapped to unstimulated subsets. Unstimulated naive T cells appeared more diverse than memory T cells, and naive cells seemed to contribute substantially to the alloresponse. Roughly 80-97% of proliferating CD4+ or CD8+ clones could not be assigned a naive or memory phenotype.

Library construction relied on the immunoSEQ multiplex PCR assay. The deep sequencing platform assayed around 10^5 TCR templates per sample. Genomic DNA extracted from sorted T cells was the material used for TCRbeta CDR3 sequencing. The study's processing was this. The R programming language was used for the clonal analysis of the TCRbeta CDR3 data. Comparing unstimulated samples against CFSE-low samples taken after the reaction was how alloreactive CD4+ and CD8+ clones were defined. Regulatory or non-regulatory origin of alloreactive CD4+ clones was assigned by matching sequences to the sorted unstimulated Treg and non-Treg repertoires. TCRdb's version of the immuneACCESS table is confined to in-frame rearrangements and falls short of the full clone set. An unresolved V gene accounts for under half of the shortfall where checked; the remainder is of unknown origin. Clone size and V and J calls were adopted from that table, with D and trimming inferred from the DNA. Recorded for this sample are approximately 100,000 clones; roughly 91% of them occurred a single time. Clones ranked in the top ten supply around 12% of the sample.

CDR1 and CDR2, looked up from the germline V gene, are SGHDT and YYEEEE. The germline V and J ends show losses of 2 bases and 1 base respectively, and no gene match explains 5 bases of the junction. The CDR3 spans 16 residues, from the cysteine through the phenylalanine. Solely the CDR3 DNA is kept, with 48 bases framed from the first base. Sorted unstimulated T cells and proliferating T cells recovered from mixed lymphocyte reactions were subjected to TCRbeta CDR3 sequencing. Fresh whole blood from 9 to 10 HLA-typed healthy donors served as the source for isolating PBMCs. To map where alloreactive clones came from, CD4+ non-regulatory T cells in the unstimulated state were FACS-sorted. With regard to this clone: What this receptor recognizes is not known. Base quality data are lacking; no much larger clone is found one base away.

The TCR comes from a human donor in good health. The sequence is built from TRBV5-6 and TRBJ2-1, with 8 bases in between that match TRBD1. Sequencing was carried out using non-Treg CD4+ T cells sorted from blood. The cell subset or site label of this sample denotes: FACS-sorted unstimulated CD4+ non-regulatory T cells. The sequence in DNA is TGTGCCAGCAGCTTAAGACAGGGGATATCCTACAATGAGCAGTTCTTC. It translates to CASSLRQGISYNEQFF.